This T cell receptor beta chain was documented in a study of blood T cell repertoires in COVID-19. As for the study in general: Sample material is recorded as cDNA or gDNA derived from T cells, B-cell-depleted T cells, or PBMCs.

Participant age was about 18 to 89 years, and participants resided in about two dozen US areas. Clinical history reported by participants formed the basis on which cohorts were assigned. Donors in Cohort 3 counted as recovered after two negative PCRs, clearance, or symptom resolution. The method was immunoSEQ multiplex PCR; TCRdb's version includes in-frame clones alone and lacks a portion of them. The repertoire consists of around 290,000 clones, with about nine tenths occurring once and the leading ten covering less than 2%. The germline gives CDR1 SQVTM, CDR2 ANQGSEA. V lost 7 bases to trimming and J lost 6 bases; unmatched junction nucleotides: 12. CDR3 length: 14 residues.

The chain couples TRBV29-1 to TRBJ2-1, with 7 bases that match TRBD1. The source of this sequence is a woman aged 40 to 50 who had recovered from COVID-19. The sequencing input was PBMCs or T cells enriched from blood (not recorded which). CDR3: CSATTGAARNEQFF. As DNA, the CDR3 is TGCAGCGCCACCACAGGGGCCGCTCGCAATGAGCAGTTCTTC.